These T cell receptor beta chains were read from a single sample in a study of blood T cell repertoires in COVID-19. Clones were read by immunoSEQ multiplex PCR, and TCRdb kept only the in-frame ones, dropping some. The data contain roughly 260,000 clones, around 87% of them singletons. The sequencing input was peripheral blood. All receptors come from a woman aged 50 to 60 with acute or convalescent COVID-19. The CDR3 runs from the conserved cysteine through the conserved F or W. Each record gives: CDR3 protein, V gene, J gene.

CDR3aa: CASSSPLDRGGSPLHF
v_gene: TRBV7-9
j_gene: TRBJ1-6

CDR3aa: CASSNTDTQYF
v_gene: TRBV6-5
j_gene: TRBJ2-3

CDR3aa: CASSLVWDRNTEAFF
v_gene: TRBV27
j_gene: TRBJ1-1

CDR3aa: CAWSGPPGTESYEQYF
v_gene: TRBV30
j_gene: TRBJ2-7

CDR3aa: CASSPLLRIAKNIQYF
v_gene: TRBV18
j_gene: TRBJ2-4

CDR3aa: CAKRQENTGELFF
v_gene: TRBV7-9
j_gene: TRBJ2-2

CDR3aa: CASSVGVHQGYYGYTF
v_gene: TRBV9
j_gene: TRBJ1-2

CDR3aa: CASSGQGGYNEQFF
v_gene: TRBV5-1
j_gene: TRBJ2-1

CDR3aa: CASSQARGLNTGELFF
v_gene: TRBV4-3
j_gene: TRBJ2-2

CDR3aa: CAIRHPSGRADTQYF
v_gene: TRBV10-3
j_gene: TRBJ2-3

CDR3aa: CASSLAAYEQYF
v_gene: TRBV28
j_gene: TRBJ2-7

CDR3aa: CSVDREANEKLFF
v_gene: TRBV29-1
j_gene: TRBJ1-4

CDR3aa: CASIDRGIGDTEAFF
v_gene: TRBV19
j_gene: TRBJ1-1

CDR3aa: CASRSLTGRYEQYF
v_gene: TRBV28
j_gene: TRBJ2-7

CDR3aa: CASSPQSASSYNEQFF
v_gene: TRBV28
j_gene: TRBJ2-1

CDR3aa: CASSLFTGGQYSNQPQHF
v_gene: TRBV28
j_gene: TRBJ1-5

CDR3aa: CAWSRGGDSPLHF
v_gene: TRBV30
j_gene: TRBJ1-6

CDR3aa: CASSLIPRDYEQYF
v_gene: TRBV7-9
j_gene: TRBJ2-7

CDR3aa: CASSGLSGRARIEQYF
v_gene: TRBV2
j_gene: TRBJ2-7

CDR3aa: CASSSSSGMNTEAFF
v_gene: TRBV18
j_gene: TRBJ1-1

CDR3aa: CASSLEKGNGNTIYF
v_gene: TRBV5-1
j_gene: TRBJ1-3

CDR3aa: CASRNRVEDYGYTF
v_gene: TRBV27
j_gene: TRBJ1-2

CDR3aa: CASSLIGETEQFF
v_gene: TRBV5-1
j_gene: TRBJ2-1

CDR3aa: CTSSLAAFGSPGEQYF
v_gene: TRBV5-4
j_gene: TRBJ2-7

CDR3aa: CASSLAQGSYSNQPQHF
v_gene: TRBV7-9
j_gene: TRBJ1-5

CDR3aa: CASSESRDSNQPQHF
v_gene: TRBV6-1
j_gene: TRBJ1-5

CDR3aa: CASTATGVVGTIYF
v_gene: TRBV7-9
j_gene: TRBJ1-3

CDR3aa: CASSLQGEGNTIYF
v_gene: TRBV27
j_gene: TRBJ1-3

CDR3aa: CASSKTGGNYGYTF
v_gene: TRBV5-1
j_gene: TRBJ1-2

CDR3aa: CASRAPGRGTSVPYEQYF
v_gene: TRBV5-5
j_gene: TRBJ2-7

CDR3aa: CASRATAGTHSYEQYF
v_gene: TRBV28
j_gene: TRBJ2-7

CDR3aa: CASSHRVLGYGYTF
v_gene: TRBV27
j_gene: TRBJ1-2

CDR3aa: CASRLDPAGNTIYF
v_gene: TRBV21-1
j_gene: TRBJ1-3

CDR3aa: CASSQGQSWGTDTQYF
v_gene: TRBV14
j_gene: TRBJ2-3

CDR3aa: CASSHRDRSPSGANVLTF
v_gene: TRBV11-3
j_gene: TRBJ2-6

CDR3aa: CASLRRSGRGTGELFF
v_gene: TRBV2
j_gene: TRBJ2-2

CDR3aa: CASSSTGVRYEQYF
v_gene: TRBV28
j_gene: TRBJ2-7